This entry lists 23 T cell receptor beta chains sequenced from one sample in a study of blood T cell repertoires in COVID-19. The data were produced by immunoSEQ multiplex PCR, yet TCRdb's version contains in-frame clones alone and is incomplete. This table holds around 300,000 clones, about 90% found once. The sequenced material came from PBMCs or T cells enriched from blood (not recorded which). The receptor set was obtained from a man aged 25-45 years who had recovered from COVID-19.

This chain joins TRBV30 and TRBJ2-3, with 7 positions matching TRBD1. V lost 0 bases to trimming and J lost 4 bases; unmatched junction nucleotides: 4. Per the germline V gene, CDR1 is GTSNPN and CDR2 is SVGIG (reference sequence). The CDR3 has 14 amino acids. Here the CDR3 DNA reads TGTGCCTGGAGTGTAGGGGGCCGGGCAGATACGCAGTATTTT. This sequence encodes CAWSVGGRADTQYF.

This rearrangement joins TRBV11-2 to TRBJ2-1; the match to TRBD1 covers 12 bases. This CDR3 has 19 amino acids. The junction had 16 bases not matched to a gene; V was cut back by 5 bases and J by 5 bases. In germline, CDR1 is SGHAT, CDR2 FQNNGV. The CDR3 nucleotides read TGTGCCAGCAGCCCCGGGGGACAGGGGGCATTCGCCGGGAACAATGAGCAGTTCTTC. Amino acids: CASSPGGQGAFAGNNEQFF.

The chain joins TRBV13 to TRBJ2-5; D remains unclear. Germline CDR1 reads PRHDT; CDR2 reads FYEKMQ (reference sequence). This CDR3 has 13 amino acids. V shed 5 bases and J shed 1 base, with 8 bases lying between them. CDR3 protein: CASSPRSQETQYF. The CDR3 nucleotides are TGTGCCAGCAGCCCGCGGAGCCAAGAGACCCAGTACTTC.

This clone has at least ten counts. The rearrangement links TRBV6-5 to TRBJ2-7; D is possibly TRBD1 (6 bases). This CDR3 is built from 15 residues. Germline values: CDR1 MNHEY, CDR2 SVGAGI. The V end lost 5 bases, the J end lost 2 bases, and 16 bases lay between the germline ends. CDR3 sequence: CASSRSSGEAYEQYF. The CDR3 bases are TGTGCCAGCAGTCGGAGCTCAGGGGAAGCCTACGAGCAGTACTTC.

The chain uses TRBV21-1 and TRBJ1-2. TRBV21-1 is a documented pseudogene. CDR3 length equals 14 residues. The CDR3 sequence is CASSGAKANYGYTF. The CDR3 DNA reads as TGTGCCAGCAGCGGAGCTAAGGCCAACTATGGCTACACCTTC.

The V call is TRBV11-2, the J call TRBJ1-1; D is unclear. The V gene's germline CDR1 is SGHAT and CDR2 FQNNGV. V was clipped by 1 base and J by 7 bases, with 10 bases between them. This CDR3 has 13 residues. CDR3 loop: CASSLAPDFEAFF. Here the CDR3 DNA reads TGTGCCAGCAGCTTAGCCCCGGACTTTGAAGCTTTCTTT.

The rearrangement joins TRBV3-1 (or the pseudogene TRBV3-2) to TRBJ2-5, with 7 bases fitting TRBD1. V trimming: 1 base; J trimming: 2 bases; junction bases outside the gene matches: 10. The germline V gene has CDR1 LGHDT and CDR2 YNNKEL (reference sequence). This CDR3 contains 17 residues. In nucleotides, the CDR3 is TGTGCCAGCAGCCAAGGGGTAGAGAGGGGGCATCAAGAGACCCAGTACTTC. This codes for CASSQGVERGHQETQYF.

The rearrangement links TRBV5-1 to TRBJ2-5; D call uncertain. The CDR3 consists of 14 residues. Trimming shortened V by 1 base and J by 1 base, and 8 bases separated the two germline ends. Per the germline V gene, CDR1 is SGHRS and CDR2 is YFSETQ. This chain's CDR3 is CASSLLGLQETQYF. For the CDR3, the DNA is TGCGCCAGCAGCTTGCTAGGCCTCCAAGAGACCCAGTACTTC.

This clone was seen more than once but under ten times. CDR3 protein: CAIRDRDYNSPLHF. In DNA, the CDR3 is TGTGCCATCAGGGACAGGGACTATAATTCACCCCTCCACTTT. This chain links TRBV10-3 with TRBJ1-6, with 8 positions matching TRBD1. CDR1 and CDR2 from the germline V gene are ENHRY and SYGVKD. V shed 6 bases and J 3 bases; nucleotides not matched to a gene: 1. This CDR3 is built from 14 residues.

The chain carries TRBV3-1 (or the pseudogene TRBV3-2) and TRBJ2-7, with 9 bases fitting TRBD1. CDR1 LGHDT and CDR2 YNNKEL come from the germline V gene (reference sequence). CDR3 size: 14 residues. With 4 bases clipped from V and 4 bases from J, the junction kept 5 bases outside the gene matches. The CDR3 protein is CASSLTGGGYEQYF. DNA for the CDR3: TGTGCCAGCAGCCTGACAGGGGGAGGATACGAGCAGTACTTC.

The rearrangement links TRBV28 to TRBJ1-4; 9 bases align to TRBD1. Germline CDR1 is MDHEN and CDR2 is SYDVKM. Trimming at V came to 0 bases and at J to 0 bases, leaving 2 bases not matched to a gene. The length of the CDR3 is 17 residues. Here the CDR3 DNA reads TGTGCCAGCAGTTTATGGGACAGGGGAGCAACTAATGAAAAACTGTTTTTT. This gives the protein CASSLWDRGATNEKLFF.

The CDR3 DNA reads as TGTGCCAGCAGCCAATTCCTAGCGGGGGGAACCTACAATGAGCAGTTCTTC. Protein product: CASSQFLAGGTYNEQFF. V gene TRBV7-8 combines with J gene TRBJ2-1; 11 nucleotides align to TRBD2. V shed 5 bases, J shed 2 bases, and the junction held 8 bases outside the gene matches. The CDR3 runs to 17 residues. CDR1 is SGHVS and CDR2 is FQNEAQ in the germline V gene.

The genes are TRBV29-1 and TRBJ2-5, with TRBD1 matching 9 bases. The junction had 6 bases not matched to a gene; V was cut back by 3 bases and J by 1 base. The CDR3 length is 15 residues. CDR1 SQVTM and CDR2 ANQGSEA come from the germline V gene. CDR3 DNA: TGCAGCGTTGAGGGAGGACAGGGGCTCCAAGAGACCCAGTACTTC. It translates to CSVEGGQGLQETQYF.

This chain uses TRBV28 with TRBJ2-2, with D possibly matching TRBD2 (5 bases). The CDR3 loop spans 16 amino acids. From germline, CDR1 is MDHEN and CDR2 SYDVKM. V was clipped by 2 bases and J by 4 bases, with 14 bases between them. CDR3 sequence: CASSLIAKAGTGELFF. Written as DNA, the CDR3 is TGTGCCAGCAGTTTAATCGCCAAGGCGGGCACCGGGGAGCTGTTTTTT.

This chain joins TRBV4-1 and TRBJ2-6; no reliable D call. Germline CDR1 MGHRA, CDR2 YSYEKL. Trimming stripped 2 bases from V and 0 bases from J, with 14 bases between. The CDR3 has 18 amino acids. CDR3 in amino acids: CASSQKTLPISGANVLTF. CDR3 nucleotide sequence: TGCGCCAGCAGCCAAAAGACATTACCCATCTCTGGGGCCAACGTCCTGACTTTC.

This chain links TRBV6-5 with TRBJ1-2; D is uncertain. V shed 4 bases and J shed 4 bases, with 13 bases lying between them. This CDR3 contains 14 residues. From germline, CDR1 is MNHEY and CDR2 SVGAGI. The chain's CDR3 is CASSSIQAFYGYTF. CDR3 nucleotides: TGTGCCAGCAGTTCTATTCAGGCATTCTATGGCTACACCTTC.

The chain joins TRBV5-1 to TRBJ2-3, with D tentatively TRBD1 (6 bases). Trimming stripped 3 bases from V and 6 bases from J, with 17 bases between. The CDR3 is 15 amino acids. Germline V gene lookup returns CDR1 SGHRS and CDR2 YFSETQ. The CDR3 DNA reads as TGCGCCAGCAGCTCGACCGGGACCCAGGGGGATACGCAGTATTTT. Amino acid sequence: CASSSTGTQGDTQYF.

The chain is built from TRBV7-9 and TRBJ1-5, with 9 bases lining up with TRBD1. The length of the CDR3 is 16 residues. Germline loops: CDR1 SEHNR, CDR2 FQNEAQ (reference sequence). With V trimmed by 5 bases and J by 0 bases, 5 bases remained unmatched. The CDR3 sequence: CASSTTGGGSNQPQHF. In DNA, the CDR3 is TGTGCCAGCAGCACGACAGGGGGAGGTAGCAATCAGCCCCAGCATTTT. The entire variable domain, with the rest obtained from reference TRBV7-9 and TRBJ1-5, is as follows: DTGVSQNPRHKITKRGQNVTFRCDPISEHNRLYWYRQTLGQGPEFLTYFQNEAQLEKSRLLSDRFSAERPKGSFSTLEIQRTEQGDSAMYLCASSTTGGGSNQPQHFGDGTRLSIL.

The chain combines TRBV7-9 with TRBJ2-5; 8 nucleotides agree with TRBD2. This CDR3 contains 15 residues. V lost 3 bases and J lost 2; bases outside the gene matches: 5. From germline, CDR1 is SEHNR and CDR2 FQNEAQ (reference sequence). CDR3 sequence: CASSFFERGQETQYF. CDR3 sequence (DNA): TGTGCCAGCAGCTTCTTCGAGCGGGGGCAAGAGACCCAGTACTTC.

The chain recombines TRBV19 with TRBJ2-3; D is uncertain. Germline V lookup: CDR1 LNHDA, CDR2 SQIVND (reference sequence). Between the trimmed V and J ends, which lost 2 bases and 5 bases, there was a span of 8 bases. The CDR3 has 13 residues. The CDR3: CASSITVQDTQYF. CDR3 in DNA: TGTGCCAGTAGTATAACGGTCCAAGATACGCAGTATTTT.

The DNA for the CDR3 is TGTGCCACCAGTGACCGCGGGACAGGGGATTACTATGGCTACACCTTC. It specifies CATSDRGTGDYYGYTF. V gene TRBV24-1 combines with J gene TRBJ1-2, with TRBD1 matching 10 bases. The CDR3 is made up of 16 amino acids. The germline V gene encodes CDR1 KGHDR and CDR2 SFDVKD. V was clipped by 4 bases and J by 3 bases; unmatched bases: 7.

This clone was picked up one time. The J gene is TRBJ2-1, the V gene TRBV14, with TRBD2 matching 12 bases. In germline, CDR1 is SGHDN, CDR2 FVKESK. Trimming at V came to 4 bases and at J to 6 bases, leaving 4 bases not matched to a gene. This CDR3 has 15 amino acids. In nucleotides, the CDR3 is TGTGCCAGCAGCCGAGGACTAGCGGGGCTCAATGAGCAGTTCTTC. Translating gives CASSRGLAGLNEQFF. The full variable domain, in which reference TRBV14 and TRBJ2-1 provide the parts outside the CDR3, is EAGVTQFPSHSVIEKGQTVTLRCDPISGHDNLYWYRRVMGKEIKFLLHFVKESKQDESGMPNNRFLAERTGGTYSTLKVQPAELEDSGVYFCASSRGLAGLNEQFFGPGTRLTVL.

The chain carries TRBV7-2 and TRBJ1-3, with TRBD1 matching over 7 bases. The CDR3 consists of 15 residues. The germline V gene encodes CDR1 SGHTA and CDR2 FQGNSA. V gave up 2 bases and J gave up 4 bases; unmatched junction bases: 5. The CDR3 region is CASSLLEGAGNTIYF. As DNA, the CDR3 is TGTGCCAGCAGCTTATTAGAGGGGGCAGGAAACACCATATATTTT.